The entry that follows covers one TCR beta chain sequence. What it binds is unknown. Collection occurred without any documented infections or immune events in donors. The data derive from a study of identifying expanded T cells in peripheral blood. Overall study findings and caveats: Differentially abundant clones: roughly 1.3 between replicates, 15 to 17 at around 15 days, 19 at four. Variance in clone template counts between roughly two-week samples significantly increased with total template count across all healthy donors.

Profiled with immunoSEQ multiplex PCR; TCRdb holds only in-frame clones, not every one. Of more than 75,000 clones in the sample, about 90% were seen once. Germline-derived CDR1 and CDR2 are LGHNT and FRNRAP. The CDR3 runs 18 residues. V dropped 2 bases and J dropped 6; count of bases not matched to a gene: 11. This sequence was found in a person between 18 and 75 years old in good health. The specimen sequenced was blood. The rearrangement uses TRBV12-5 and TRBJ2-1; 12 bases agree with TRBD2. The CDR3 sequence: CASGLSKTTSGGRNEQFF. As DNA, the CDR3 is TGTGCTAGTGGTTTGTCCAAAACGACTAGCGGGGGCCGCAATGAGCAGTTCTTC. The full variable domain, its missing parts supplied by reference TRBV12-5 and TRBJ2-1, is DARVTQTPRHKVTEMGQEVTMRCQPILGHNTVFWYRQTMMQGLELLAYFRNRAPLDDSGMPKDRFSAEMPDATLATLKIQPSEPRDSAVYFCASGLSKTTSGGRNEQFFGPGTRLTVL.